This T cell receptor (beta chain) was sequenced in a study of CXCR3-negative and CXCR3-positive naive CD8 T cells. About the research overall: Across all libraries, TRB reads numbered around 150 million, with about 1.5 +/- 0.3 million in each library.

TRB cDNA was prepared as libraries by UMI-labeled 5' RACE. TCRdb reworked the 5' RACE reads into one entry per CDR3 protein, no DNA. The sample holds 140,000 to 150,000 distinct CDR3 sequences. To note about this clonotype: As yet, its antigen is unknown.

Study-wide results and caveats: Naive cells that were CXCR3-positive had more hydrophobic TRB CDR3s (compared with CXCR3-negative naive cells).

The receptor comes from a human donor in good health. Some clones in this sample may be carry-over from other donors' samples. Sample: naive CXCR3+ CD8+ T cells from blood. Specified subset: CD45RO-CCR7+CD27+CD95- naive CD8+ T cells expressing CXCR3 (TNR3+).

CDR3 loop: CASSLAEGREAFF. The rearrangement joins TRBV7-6 to TRBJ1-1; TCRdb reports TRBD1, a call that lacks DNA to check it against. The CDR3 covers 13 residues. Germline V gene lookup returns CDR1 SGHVS and CDR2 FNYEAQ.